These T cell receptor beta chains were read from a single sample in a study of T cell repertoires in cytomegalovirus infection. Their antigens remain unidentified. Using its own MiXCR run on the reads, TCRdb lists one record per CDR3 protein. Among a few hundred thousand distinct CDR3 sequences listed, around two fifths were seen once. The sample consisted of cultured PBMCs, taken from culture after CMV antigen stimulation. Receptor source: a human donor in good health (CMV status not recorded). Some clones in this sample may be carry-over from other donors' samples. Each CDR3 is given with its conserved first and last residue. The D gene is left open where the match is weak. A clone size is listed for some rows: how often the clone was seen (once, few, many), or a class if it is expanded.

TRBV12-3/TRBV12-4	.	TRBJ1-1	.	CASSFGAAGGTEAFF	TGTGCCAGCAGTTTCGGGGCGGCGGGAGGAACTGAAGCTTTCTTT
TRBV15	.	TRBJ1-1	TRBD1	CATSVTGGTEAFF	TGTGCCACCAGCGTAACAGGGGGAACTGAAGCTTTCTTT
TRBV4-1	few	TRBJ2-1	TRBD2	CASSQAVLAGGRTPRRYNEQFF	TGCGCCAGCAGCCAAGCGGTTCTAGCGGGGGGGAGGACCCCTCGCCGCTACAATGAGCAGTTCTTC
TRBV4-1	.	TRBJ1-2	.	CASSQDPGIGGYGYTF	TGCGCCAGCAGCCAAGATCCGGGAATCGGGGGCTATGGCTACACCTTC
TRBV24-1	.	TRBJ2-7	.	CATSDPRQEGYEQYF	TGTGCCACCAGTGATCCTAGACAGGAGGGCTACGAGCAGTACTTC
TRBV6-2/TRBV6-3	.	TRBJ1-2	.	CASSDAGRGYGYTF	TGTGCCAGCAGTGACGCGGGGAGGGGCTATGGCTACACCTTC
TRBV6-8	.	TRBJ2-1	.	CASSFHRDGEQFF	TGTGCCAGCAGTTTCCACAGGGACGGTGAGCAGTTCTTC
TRBV5-5	.	TRBJ1-1	.	CASSLRVTTRNTEAFF	TGTGCCAGCAGCTTGCGTGTGACGACCCGGAACACTGAAGCTTTCTTT
TRBV12-3/TRBV12-4	.	TRBJ2-7	TRBD1	CASSLHRDRDWEQYF	TGTGCCAGCAGCCTCCATCGAGACAGGGATTGGGAGCAGTACTTC
TRBV11-2	.	TRBJ2-1	.	CASSLDLRDEQFF	TGTGCCAGCAGCTTAGACCTTCGCGATGAGCAGTTCTTC
TRBV18	.	TRBJ2-5	.	CASSPGRSLRETQYF	TGTGCCAGCTCACCAGGGCGATCACTTCGGGAGACCCAGTACTTC
TRBV10-3	.	TRBJ2-5	.	CAISESWARIAETQYF	TGTGCCATCAGTGAGTCGTGGGCTCGAATAGCGGAGACCCAGTACTTC
TRBV6-6	few	TRBJ2-1	TRBD2	CASSEPPWNGGNLAGGHEQFF	TGTGCCAGCAGCGAACCTCCCTGGAACGGAGGCAACCTAGCGGGGGGTCATGAGCAGTTCTTC
TRBV6-2/TRBV6-3	few	TRBJ1-5	.	CASTNRQVNQPQHF	TGTGCCAGCACCAATCGACAGGTCAATCAGCCCCAGCATTTT
TRBV12-3/TRBV12-4	.	TRBJ2-7	.	CASSPDGSGEQYF	TGTGCCAGCAGCCCTGACGGTTCTGGAGAGCAGTACTTC
TRBV12-5	once	TRBJ2-2	TRBD2	CASGPGSGLAGGELFF	TGTGCTAGTGGCCCCGGGTCGGGACTAGCGGGTGGGGAGCTGTTTTTT
TRBV6-1	few	TRBJ2-1	.	CASSEVVGRLSSYNEQFF	TGTGCCAGCAGTGAAGTGGTCGGGCGGTTGAGCTCCTACAATGAGCAGTTCTTC
TRBV4-1	.	TRBJ1-2	.	CASSPRSWSSAANYGYTF	TGCGCCAGCAGCCCCCGATCGTGGTCATCAGCAGCTAACTATGGCTACACCTTC
TRBV5-1	.	TRBJ2-5	.	CASIVGETQYF	TGCGCCAGCATTGTAGGAGAGACCCAGTACTTC
TRBV5-3	.	TRBJ2-3	.	CASSLGHSADTQYF	TGTGCCAGCAGCTTGGGACACTCGGCAGATACGCAGTATTTT
TRBV7-9	.	TRBJ2-1	.	CASMGGAYSYNEQFF	TGTGCCTCAATGGGGGGGGCCTACTCCTACAATGAGCAGTTCTTC
TRBV20-1	.	TRBJ1-4	TRBD1	CSAREGTGVGEKLFF	TGCAGTGCTAGAGAGGGGACAGGGGTGGGTGAAAAACTGTTTTTT
TRBV19	.	TRBJ2-3	.	CASKSRPPTDTQYF	TGTGCCAGTAAGAGCCGACCCCCCACAGATACGCAGTATTTT
TRBV12-3/TRBV12-4	.	TRBJ2-5	.	CASSTSGTEQETQYF	TGTGCCAGCAGTACATCCGGGACGGAGCAAGAGACCCAGTACTTC
TRBV7-2	.	TRBJ2-7	.	CASSLVVEYEQYF	TGTGCCAGCAGCTTAGTAGTAGAATACGAGCAGTACTTC
TRBV7-2	.	TRBJ2-3	.	CASSRNRGGIGTQYF	TGTGCCAGCAGCCGGAACAGGGGAGGTATTGGTACGCAGTATTTT
TRBV5-4	.	TRBJ1-1	.	CASSQTGEAFF	TGTGCCAGCAGCCAAACAGGGGAAGCTTTCTTT
TRBV7-8	few	TRBJ2-3	.	CASSPYSTGDTQYF	TGTGCCAGCAGCCCGTACTCCACTGGAGATACGCAGTATTTT